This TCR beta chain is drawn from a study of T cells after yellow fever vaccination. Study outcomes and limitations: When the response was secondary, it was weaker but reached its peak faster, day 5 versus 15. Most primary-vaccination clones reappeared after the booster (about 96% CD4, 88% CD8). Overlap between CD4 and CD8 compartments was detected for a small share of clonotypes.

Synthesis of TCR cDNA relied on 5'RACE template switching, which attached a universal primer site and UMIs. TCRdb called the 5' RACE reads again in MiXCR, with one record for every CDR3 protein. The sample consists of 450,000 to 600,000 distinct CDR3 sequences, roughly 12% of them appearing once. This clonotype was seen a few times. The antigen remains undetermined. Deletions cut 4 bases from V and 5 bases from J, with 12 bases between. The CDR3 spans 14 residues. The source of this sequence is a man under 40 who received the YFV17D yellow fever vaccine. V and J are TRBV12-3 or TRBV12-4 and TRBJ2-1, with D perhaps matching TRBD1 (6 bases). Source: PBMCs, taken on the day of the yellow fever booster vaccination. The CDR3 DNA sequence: TGTGCCAGCAGTTCCGACAGGAGCGACAATGAGCAGTTCTTC. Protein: CASSSDRSDNEQFF.